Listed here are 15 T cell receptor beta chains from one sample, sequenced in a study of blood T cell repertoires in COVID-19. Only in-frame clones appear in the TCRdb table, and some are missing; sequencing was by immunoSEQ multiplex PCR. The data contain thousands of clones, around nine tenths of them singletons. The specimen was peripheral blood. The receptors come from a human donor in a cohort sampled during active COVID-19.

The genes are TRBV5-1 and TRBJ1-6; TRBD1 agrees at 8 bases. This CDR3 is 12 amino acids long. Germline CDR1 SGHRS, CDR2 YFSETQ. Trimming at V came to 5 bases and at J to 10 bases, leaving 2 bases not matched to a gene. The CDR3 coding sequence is TGCGCCAGCAGTTCAGGGGGCTCACCCCTCCACTTT. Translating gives CASSSGGSPLHF.

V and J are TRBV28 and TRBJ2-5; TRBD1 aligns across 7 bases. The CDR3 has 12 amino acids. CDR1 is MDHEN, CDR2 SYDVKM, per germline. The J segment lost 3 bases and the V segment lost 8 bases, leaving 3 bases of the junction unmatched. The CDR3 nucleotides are TGTGCCAGCTCTCAGGGGGAAGAGACCCAGTACTTC. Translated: CASSQGEETQYF.

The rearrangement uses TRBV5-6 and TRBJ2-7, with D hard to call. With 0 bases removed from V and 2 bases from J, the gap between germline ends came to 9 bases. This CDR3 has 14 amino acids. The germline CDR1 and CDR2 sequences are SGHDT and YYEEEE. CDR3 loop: CASSLGRSTYEQYF. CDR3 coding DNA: TGTGCCAGCAGCTTGGGGCGGTCGACCTACGAGCAGTACTTC.

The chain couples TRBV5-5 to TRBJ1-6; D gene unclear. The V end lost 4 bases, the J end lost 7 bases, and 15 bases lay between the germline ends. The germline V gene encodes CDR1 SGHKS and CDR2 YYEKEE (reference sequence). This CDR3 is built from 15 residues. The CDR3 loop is CASSQSSGRNSPLHF. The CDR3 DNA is TGTGCCAGCAGCCAATCCTCCGGCAGGAATTCACCCCTCCACTTT. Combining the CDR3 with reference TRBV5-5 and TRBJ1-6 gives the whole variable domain DAGVTQSPTHLIKTRGQQVTLRCSPISGHKSVSWYQQVLGQGPQFIFQYYEKEERGRGNFPDRFSARQFPNYSSELNVNALLLGDSALYLCASSQSSGRNSPLHFGNGTRLTVT.

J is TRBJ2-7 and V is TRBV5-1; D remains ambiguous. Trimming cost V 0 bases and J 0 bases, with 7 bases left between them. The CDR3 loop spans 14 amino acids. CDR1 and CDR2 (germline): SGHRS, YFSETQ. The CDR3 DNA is TGCGCCAGCAGCTTGGGATCGAGCTCCTACGAGCAGTACTTC. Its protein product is CASSLGSSSYEQYF.

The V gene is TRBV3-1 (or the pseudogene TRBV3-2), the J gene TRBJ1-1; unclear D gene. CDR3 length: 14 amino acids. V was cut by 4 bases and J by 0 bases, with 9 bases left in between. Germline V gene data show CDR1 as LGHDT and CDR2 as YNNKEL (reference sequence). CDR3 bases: TGTGCCAGCAGCCCGGCAACTATGAACACTGAAGCTTTCTTT. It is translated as CASSPATMNTEAFF.

This chain's CDR3 is CASSLLYGDYEQYF. CDR3 sequence (DNA): TGTGCCAGCAGCTTACTGTATGGAGACTACGAGCAGTACTTC. The chain carries TRBV7-8 and TRBJ2-7; no definite D call. The CDR3 length is 14 residues. V was shortened by 2 bases and J by 3 bases, with 11 bases between the two germline ends. Germline V gene sequence: CDR1 SGHVS, CDR2 FQNEAQ. Full variable domain (outside the CDR3, taken from reference TRBV7-8 and TRBJ2-7): GAGVSQSPRYKVAKRGQDVALRCDPISGHVSLFWYQQALGQGPEFLTYFQNEAQLDKSGLPSDRFFAERPEGSVSTLKIQRTQQEDSAVYLCASSLLYGDYEQYFGPGTRLTVT.

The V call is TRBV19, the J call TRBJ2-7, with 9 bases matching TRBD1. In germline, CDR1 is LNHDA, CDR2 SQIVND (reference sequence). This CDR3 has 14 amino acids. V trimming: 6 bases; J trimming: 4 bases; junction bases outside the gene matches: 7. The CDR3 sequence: CASRTSGTGYEQYF. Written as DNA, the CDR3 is TGTGCCAGTAGAACGTCCGGGACAGGGTACGAGCAGTACTTC.

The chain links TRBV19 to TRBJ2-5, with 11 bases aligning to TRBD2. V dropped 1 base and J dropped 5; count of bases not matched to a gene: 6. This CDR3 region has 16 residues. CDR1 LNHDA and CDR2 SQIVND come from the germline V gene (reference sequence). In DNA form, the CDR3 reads TGTGCCAGTAGTATAGGCCTAGCGGGGGGTAAGGAGACCCAGTACTTC. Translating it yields CASSIGLAGGKETQYF.

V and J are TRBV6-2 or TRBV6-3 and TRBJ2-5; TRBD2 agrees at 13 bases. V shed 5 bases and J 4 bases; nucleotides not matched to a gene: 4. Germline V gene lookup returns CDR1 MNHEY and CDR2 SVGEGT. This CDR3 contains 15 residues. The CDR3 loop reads CASSTGLAGRETQYF. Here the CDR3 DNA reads TGTGCCAGCAGTACGGGACTAGCGGGGAGAGAGACCCAGTACTTC.

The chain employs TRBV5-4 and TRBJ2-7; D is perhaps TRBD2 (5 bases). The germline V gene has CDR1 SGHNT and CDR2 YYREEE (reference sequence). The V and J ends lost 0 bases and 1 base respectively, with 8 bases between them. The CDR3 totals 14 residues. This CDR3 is CASSLAGVSYEQYF. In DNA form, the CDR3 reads TGTGCCAGCAGCTTGGCCGGGGTTTCCTACGAGCAGTACTTC.

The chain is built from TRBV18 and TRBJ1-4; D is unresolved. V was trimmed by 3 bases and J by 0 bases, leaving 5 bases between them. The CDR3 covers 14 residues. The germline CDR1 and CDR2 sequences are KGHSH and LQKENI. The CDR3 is CASSPTSTNEKLFF. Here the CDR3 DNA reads TGTGCCAGCTCACCTACTTCAACTAATGAAAAACTGTTTTTT.

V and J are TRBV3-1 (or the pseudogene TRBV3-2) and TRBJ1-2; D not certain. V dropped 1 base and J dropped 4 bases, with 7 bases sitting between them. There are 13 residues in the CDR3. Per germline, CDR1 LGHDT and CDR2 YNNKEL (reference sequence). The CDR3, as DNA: TGTGCCAGCAGCCAAGTACTATCCTATGGCTACACCTTC. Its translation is CASSQVLSYGYTF.

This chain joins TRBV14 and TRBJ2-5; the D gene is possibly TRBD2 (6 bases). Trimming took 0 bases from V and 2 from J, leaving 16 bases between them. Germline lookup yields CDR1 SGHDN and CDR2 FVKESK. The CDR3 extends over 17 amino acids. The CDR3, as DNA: TGTGCCAGCAGCCAAGAGTTGGTAGCGGCTCATCAAGAGACCCAGTACTTC. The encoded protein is CASSQELVAAHQETQYF.

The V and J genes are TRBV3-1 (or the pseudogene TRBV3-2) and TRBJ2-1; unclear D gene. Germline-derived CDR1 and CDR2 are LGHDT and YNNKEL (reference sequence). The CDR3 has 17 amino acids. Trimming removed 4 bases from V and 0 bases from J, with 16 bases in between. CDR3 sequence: CASSRRSSAVSYNEQFF. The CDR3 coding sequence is TGTGCCAGCAGCCGACGCTCAAGCGCAGTCTCCTACAATGAGCAGTTCTTC.